What follows describes a single TCR beta chain. Primers: 60 Vbeta forward and 13 Jbeta reverse. Profiling relied on immunoSEQ multiplex PCR, and the TCRdb table lists in-frame clones only, not all of them. The sample yields over 85,000 clones, approximately 85% seen once. The data belong to a study of cytomegalovirus exposure and HLA in healthy donors. Germline V gives CDR1 SGHAT, CDR2 FQNNGV. V lost 5 bases and J lost 0, with 11 bases in between. The CDR3 is 16 residues long. The V gene is TRBV11-2, the J gene TRBJ1-6; no definite D call. The source material was PBMCs. This sequence was found in a man aged 35 to 55 in good health and CMV-seropositive. CDR3 in amino acids: CASSPSVSSYNSPLHF. Here the CDR3 DNA reads TGTGCCAGCAGCCCTTCCGTTAGCTCCTATAATTCACCCCTCCACTTT.